The 3 T cell receptor beta chains below come from one sample, sequenced in a study of T cells in Graves' hyperthyroidism and ophthalmopathy. TCR beta CDR3 region amplification was performed from RNA transcripts. HTBI primers were the set used in a first-round RT-PCR of the TCR CDR3. One entry per CDR3 protein, called by TCRdb with MiXCR from the multiplex PCR reads. Here the sample spans 600,000 or so distinct CDR3 sequences, around 14% being singletons. Sequencing was performed on blood. The receptors come from a woman between 18 and 29 years old with Graves' ophthalmopathy.

This clonotype has just a few counts. The J gene is TRBJ1-3, the V gene TRBV10-3, with a possible D match to TRBD1 (6 bases). The CDR3 covers 12 residues. The germline V gene has CDR1 ENHRY and CDR2 SYGVKD. Trimming stripped 10 bases from V and 4 bases from J, with 11 bases between. The CDR3 coding sequence is TGTGCCACCCAGGGGTCCGGAAACACCATATATTTT. Its protein product is CATQGSGNTIYF.

At least ten counts were recorded for this clonotype. CDR3 protein: CASSSFSGNYYEQYF. As DNA, the CDR3 is TGTGCCAGCAGTTCCTTTAGCGGGAATTACTACGAGCAGTACTTC. The rearrangement joins TRBV6-2 or TRBV6-3 to TRBJ2-7, with 8 bases that match TRBD2. V was clipped by 4 bases and J by 3 bases; unmatched bases: 8. The CDR3 length is 15 residues. CDR1 MNHEY and CDR2 SVGEGT come from the germline V gene.

This clonotype appeared many times. This chain uses TRBV20-1 with TRBJ2-3; 9 nucleotides align to TRBD2. CDR3 length: 16 amino acids. Germline V gene data show CDR1 as DFQATT and CDR2 as SNEGSKA (reference sequence). V lost 0 bases and J lost 2; bases outside the gene matches: 6. This CDR3 reads CSARDLAGPPTDTQYF. The CDR3 DNA sequence: TGCAGTGCTAGAGATCTAGCGGGGCCCCCCACAGATACGCAGTATTTT.